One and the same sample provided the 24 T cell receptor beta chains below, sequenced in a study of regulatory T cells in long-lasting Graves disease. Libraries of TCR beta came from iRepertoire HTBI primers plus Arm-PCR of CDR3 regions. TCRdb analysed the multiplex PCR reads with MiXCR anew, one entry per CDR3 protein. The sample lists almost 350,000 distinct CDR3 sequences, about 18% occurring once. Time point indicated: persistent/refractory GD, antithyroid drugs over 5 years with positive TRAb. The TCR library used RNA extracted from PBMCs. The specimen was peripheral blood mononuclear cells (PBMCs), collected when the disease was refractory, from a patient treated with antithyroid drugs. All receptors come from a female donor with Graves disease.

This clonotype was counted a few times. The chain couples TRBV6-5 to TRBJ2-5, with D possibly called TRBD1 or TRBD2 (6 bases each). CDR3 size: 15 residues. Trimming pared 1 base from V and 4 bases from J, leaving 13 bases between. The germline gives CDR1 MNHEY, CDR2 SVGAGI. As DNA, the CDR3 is TGTGCCAGCAGTTACTGGGGGGCAGGGAGAGAGACCCAGTACTTC. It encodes CASSYWGAGRETQYF.

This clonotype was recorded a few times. Written as DNA, the CDR3 is TGCGCCAGCAGCTTCCGACTAGCGGGAGGGGGAGAGACCCAGTACTTC. This gives the protein CASSFRLAGGGETQYF. The rearrangement joins TRBV5-1 to TRBJ2-5; TRBD2 matches at 14 bases. Germline-derived CDR1 and CDR2 are SGHRS and YFSETQ. V lost 2 bases to trimming and J lost 4 bases; unmatched junction nucleotides: 4. The length of the CDR3 is 16 residues.

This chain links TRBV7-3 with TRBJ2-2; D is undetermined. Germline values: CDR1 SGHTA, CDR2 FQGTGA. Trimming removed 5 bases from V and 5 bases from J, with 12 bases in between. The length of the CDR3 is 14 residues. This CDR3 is CASSRDTYTGELFF. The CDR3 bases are TGTGCCAGCAGCCGAGACACGTATACCGGGGAGCTGTTTTTT.

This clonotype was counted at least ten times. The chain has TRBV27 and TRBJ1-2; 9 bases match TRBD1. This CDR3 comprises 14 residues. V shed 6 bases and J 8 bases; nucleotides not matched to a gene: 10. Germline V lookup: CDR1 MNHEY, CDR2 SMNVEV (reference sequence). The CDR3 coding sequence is TGTGCCAGCAGCGATTGGACAGGGGAGAAAGGCTACACCTTC. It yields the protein CASSDWTGEKGYTF.

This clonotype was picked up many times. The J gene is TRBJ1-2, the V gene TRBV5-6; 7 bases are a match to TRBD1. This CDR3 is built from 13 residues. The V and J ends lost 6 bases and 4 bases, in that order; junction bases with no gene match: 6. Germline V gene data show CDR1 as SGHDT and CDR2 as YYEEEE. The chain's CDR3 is CASNRGTVYGYTF. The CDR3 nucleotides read TGTGCCAGCAACCGCGGGACAGTCTATGGCTACACCTTC.

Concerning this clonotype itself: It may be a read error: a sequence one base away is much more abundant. The CDR3: CASSRDRGLYEQYF. The CDR3 nucleotides are TGTGCCAGCAGTCGGGACAGGGGTCTCTACGAGCAGTACTTC. V usage is TRBV6-1 and J usage is TRBJ2-7, with TRBD1 identical over 10 bases. Germline V CDR1 and CDR2: MNHNS, SASEGT. V dropped 5 bases and J dropped 3; count of bases not matched to a gene: 4. The CDR3 extends over 14 amino acids.

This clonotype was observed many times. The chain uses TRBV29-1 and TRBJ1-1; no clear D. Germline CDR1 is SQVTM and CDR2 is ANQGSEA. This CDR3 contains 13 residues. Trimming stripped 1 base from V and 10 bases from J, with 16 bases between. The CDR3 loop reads CSVEGGRSLGAFF. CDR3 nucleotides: TGCAGCGTTGAAGGAGGTAGGAGCTTGGGAGCTTTCTTT.

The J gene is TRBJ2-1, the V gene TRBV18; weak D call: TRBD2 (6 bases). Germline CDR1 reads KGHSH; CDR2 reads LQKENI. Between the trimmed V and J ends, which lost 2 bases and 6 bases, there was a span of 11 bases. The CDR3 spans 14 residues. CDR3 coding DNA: TGTGCCAGCTCACCAACGGGGGTGGGCAATGAGCAGTTCTTC. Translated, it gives CASSPTGVGNEQFF.

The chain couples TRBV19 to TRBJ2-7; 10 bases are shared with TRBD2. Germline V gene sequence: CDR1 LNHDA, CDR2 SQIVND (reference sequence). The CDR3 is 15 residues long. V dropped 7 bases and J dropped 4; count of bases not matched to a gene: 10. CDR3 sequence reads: CASTQSGLAAYEQYF. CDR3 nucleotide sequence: TGTGCCAGTACCCAGTCTGGACTAGCGGCGTACGAGCAGTACTTC.

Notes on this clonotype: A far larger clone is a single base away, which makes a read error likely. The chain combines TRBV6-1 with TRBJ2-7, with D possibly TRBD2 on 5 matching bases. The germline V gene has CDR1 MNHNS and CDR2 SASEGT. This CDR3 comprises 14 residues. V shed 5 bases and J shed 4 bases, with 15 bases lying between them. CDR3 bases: TGTGCCAGCAGTCTCGCGGACTCGACATACGAGCAGTACTTC. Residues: CASSLADSTYEQYF.

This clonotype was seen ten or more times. DNA of the CDR3: TGTGCCAGCAGTTACTCATTAGGACTAGCGACGAGCTCCTACGAGCAGTACTTC. The encoded protein is CASSYSLGLATSSYEQYF. The chain employs TRBV6-5 and TRBJ2-7, with TRBD2 matching 9 bases. This CDR3 is 18 amino acids long. Germline V gene lookup returns CDR1 MNHEY and CDR2 SVGAGI. Trimming removed 0 bases from V and 0 bases from J; junction bases left unmatched: 9.

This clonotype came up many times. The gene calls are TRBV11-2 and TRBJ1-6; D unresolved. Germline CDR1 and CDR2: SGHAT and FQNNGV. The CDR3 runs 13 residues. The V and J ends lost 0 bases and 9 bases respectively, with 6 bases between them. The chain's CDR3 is CASSLDAGSPLHF. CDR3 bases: TGTGCCAGCAGCTTAGATGCGGGTTCACCCCTCCACTTT.

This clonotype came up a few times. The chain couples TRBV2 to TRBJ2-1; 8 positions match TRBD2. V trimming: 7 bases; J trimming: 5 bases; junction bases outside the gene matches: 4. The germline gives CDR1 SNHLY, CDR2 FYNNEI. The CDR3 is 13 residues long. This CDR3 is CASKRGINNEQFF. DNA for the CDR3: TGTGCCAGCAAGCGGGGGATAAACAATGAGCAGTTCTTC.

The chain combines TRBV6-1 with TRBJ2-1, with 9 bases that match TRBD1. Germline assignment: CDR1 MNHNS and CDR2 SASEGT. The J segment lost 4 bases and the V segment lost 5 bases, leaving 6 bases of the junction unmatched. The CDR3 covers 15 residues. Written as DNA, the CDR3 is TGTGCCAGCAGTCCGGGACAGGGTTTATACAATGAGCAGTTCTTC. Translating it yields CASSPGQGLYNEQFF.

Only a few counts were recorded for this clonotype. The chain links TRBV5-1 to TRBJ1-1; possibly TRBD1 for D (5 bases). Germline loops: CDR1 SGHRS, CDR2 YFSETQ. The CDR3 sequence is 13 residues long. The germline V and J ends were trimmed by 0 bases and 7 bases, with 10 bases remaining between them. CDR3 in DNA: TGCGCCAGCAGCTTGGCCTGGGACGGTGAAGCTTTCTTT. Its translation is CASSLAWDGEAFF. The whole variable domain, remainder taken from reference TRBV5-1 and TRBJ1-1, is KAGVTQTPRYLIKTRGQQVTLSCSPISGHRSVSWYQQTPGQGLQFLFEYFSETQRNKGNFPGRFSGRQFSNSRSEMNVSTLELGDSALYLCASSLAWDGEAFFGQGTRLTVV.

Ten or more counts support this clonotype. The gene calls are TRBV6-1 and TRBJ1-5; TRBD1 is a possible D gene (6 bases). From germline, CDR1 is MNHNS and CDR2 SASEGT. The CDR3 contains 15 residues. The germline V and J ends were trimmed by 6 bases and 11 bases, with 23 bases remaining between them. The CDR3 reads CASRFLREGVGAQHF. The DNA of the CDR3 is TGTGCCAGCAGATTCCTGAGGGAGGGGGTCGGAGCCCAGCATTTT.

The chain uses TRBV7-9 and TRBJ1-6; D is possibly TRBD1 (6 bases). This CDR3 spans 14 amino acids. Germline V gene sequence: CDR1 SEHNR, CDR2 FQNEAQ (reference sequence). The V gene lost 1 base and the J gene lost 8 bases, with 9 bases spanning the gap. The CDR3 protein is CASSLGGAYSPLHF. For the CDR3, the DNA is TGTGCCAGCAGCTTAGGGGGGGCCTATTCACCCCTCCACTTT. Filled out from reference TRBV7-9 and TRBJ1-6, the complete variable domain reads DTGVSQNPRHKITKRGQNVTFRCDPISEHNRLYWYRQTLGQGPEFLTYFQNEAQLEKSRLLSDRFSAERPKGSFSTLEIQRTEQGDSAMYLCASSLGGAYSPLHFGNGTRLTVT.

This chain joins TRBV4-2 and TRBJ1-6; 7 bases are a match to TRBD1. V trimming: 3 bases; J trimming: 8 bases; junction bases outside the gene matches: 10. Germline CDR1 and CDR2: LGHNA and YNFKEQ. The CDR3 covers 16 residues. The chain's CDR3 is CASSHVRGQEDSPLHF. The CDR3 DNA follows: TGTGCCAGCAGCCATGTACGCGGACAGGAGGATTCACCCCTCCACTTT.

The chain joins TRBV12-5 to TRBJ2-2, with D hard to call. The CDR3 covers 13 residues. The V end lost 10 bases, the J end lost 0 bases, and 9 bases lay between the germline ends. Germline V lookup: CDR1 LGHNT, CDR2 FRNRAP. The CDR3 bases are TGTGCTACCTTAGCAGCGAACACCGGGGAGCTGTTTTTT. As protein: CATLAANTGELFF.

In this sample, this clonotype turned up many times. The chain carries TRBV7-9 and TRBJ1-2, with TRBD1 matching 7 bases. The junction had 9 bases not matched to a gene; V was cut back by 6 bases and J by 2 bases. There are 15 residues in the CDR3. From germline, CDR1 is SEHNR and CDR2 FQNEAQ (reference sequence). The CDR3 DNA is TGTGCCAGCAGTTTTAGGACAGGACAGAACTATGGCTACACCTTC. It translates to CASSFRTGQNYGYTF.

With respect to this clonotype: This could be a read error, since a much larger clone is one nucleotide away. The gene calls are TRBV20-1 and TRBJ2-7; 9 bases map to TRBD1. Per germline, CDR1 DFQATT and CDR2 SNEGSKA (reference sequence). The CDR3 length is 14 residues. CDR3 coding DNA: TGCAATGCCACCCCGGGACAGGGAGTCTACGAGCAGTACTTC. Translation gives CNATPGQGVYEQYF.

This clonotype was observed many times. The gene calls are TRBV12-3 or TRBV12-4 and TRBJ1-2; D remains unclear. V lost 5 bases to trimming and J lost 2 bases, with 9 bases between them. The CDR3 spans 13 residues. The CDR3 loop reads CASSHNLNYGYTF. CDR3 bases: TGTGCCAGCAGTCACAATTTAAACTATGGCTACACCTTC.

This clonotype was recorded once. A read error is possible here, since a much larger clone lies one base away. The CDR3 here is CASTRAGTGELFF. DNA of the CDR3: TGTGCCAGCACCCGAGCAGGGACCGGGGAGCTGTTTTTT. The J gene is TRBJ2-2, the V gene TRBV2, with D possibly being TRBD1 (5 bases). Germline values: CDR1 SNHLY, CDR2 FYNNEI. V lost 7 bases, J lost 5 bases, and 11 bases lay in between. The CDR3 is 13 amino acids.

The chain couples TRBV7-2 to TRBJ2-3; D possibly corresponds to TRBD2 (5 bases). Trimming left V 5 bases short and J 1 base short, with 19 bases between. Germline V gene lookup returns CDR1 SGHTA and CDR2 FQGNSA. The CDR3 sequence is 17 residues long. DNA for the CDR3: TGTGCCAGCAGCCGAAGGACTGGAAATCGGGGCACAGATACGCAGTATTTT. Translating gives CASSRRTGNRGTDTQYF. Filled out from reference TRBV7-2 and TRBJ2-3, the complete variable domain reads GAGVSQSPSNKVTEKGKDVELRCDPISGHTALYWYRQSLGQGLEFLIYFQGNSAPDKSGLPSDRFSAERTGGSVSTLTIQRTQQEDSAVYLCASSRRTGNRGTDTQYFGPGTRLTVL.